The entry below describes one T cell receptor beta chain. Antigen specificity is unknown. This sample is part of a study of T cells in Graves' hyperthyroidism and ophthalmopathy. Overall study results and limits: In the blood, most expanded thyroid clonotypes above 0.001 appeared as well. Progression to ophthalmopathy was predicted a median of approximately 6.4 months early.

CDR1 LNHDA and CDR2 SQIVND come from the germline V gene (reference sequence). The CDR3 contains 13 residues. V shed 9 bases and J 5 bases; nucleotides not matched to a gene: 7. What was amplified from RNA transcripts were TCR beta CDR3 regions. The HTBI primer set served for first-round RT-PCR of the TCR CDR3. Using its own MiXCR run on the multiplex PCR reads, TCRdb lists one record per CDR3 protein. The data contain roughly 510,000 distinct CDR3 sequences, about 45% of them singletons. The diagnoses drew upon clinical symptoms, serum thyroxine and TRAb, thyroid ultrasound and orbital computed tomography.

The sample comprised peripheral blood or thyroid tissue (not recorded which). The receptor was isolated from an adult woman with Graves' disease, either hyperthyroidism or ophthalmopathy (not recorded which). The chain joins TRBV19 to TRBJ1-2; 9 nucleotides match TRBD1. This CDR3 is CASRWTGEYGYTF. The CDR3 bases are TGTGCCAGCCGTTGGACAGGGGAATATGGCTACACCTTC.